The entry below gives a single T cell receptor (beta chain) sequence along with its context. Its antigen remains unidentified. These data originate in a study of T cell repertoires in ileal Crohn's disease. The overall study: The M6 sample came from neoterminal ileum during colonoscopy after surgery.

This CDR3 contains 15 residues. The V gene's germline CDR1 is MNHEY and CDR2 SVGAGI. Trimming left V 2 bases short and J 7 bases short, with 17 bases between. TCRdb's copy holds only in-frame clones and misses some; the assay was immunoSEQ multiplex PCR. The sample records around 13,000 clones, around 80% being singletons. Time point indicated: neoterminal ileum biopsy at postoperative endoscopy, about 6 months after surgery. Study outcomes and limitations: Sorted CD8 T cells held more high-frequency clones than CD4.

The V gene is TRBV6-5, the J gene TRBJ1-1; tentative D call: TRBD1 (5 bases). What was sequenced was ileal tissue. The receptor was isolated from an adult with Crohn's disease. DNA of the CDR3: TGTGCCAGCAGTTACGGGACTGGGAATCGGATTGAAGCTTTCTTT. Translated, it gives CASSYGTGNRIEAFF.